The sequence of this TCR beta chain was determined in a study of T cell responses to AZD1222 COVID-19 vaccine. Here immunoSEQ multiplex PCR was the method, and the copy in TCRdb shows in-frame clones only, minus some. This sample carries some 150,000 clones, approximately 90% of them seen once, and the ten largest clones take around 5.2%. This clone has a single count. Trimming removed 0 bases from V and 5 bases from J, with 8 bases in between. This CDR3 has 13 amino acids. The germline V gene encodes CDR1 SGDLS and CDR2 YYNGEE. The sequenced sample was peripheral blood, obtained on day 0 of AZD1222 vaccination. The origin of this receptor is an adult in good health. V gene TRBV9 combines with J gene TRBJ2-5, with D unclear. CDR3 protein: CASSVGGWETQYF. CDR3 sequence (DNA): TGTGCCAGCAGCGTAGGAGGTTGGGAGACCCAGTACTTC.